Presented here are 30 T cell receptor beta chains from one specimen sequenced in a study of cytomegalovirus exposure and HLA in healthy donors. Both 60 Vbeta primers and 13 Jbeta primers went into the PCR. TCRdb's table, derived via immunoSEQ multiplex PCR, lists solely in-frame clones and lacks some. The sample holds some 110,000 clones, 71% seen once. The sample consisted of PBMCs. The receptors derive from a female donor in good health and CMV-seronegative.

The rearrangement links TRBV10-3 to TRBJ2-3; TRBD2 matches 9 bases. J gave up 4 bases and V 6 bases, and 5 bases lay outside the gene matches. The CDR3 sequence is 14 residues long. Germline CDR1 and CDR2: ENHRY and SYGVKD. The CDR3 region is CAISSGTSSDTQYF. The CDR3 coding sequence is TGTGCCATCAGCTCCGGGACTAGCTCAGATACGCAGTATTTT.

This chain connects TRBV7-3 to TRBJ2-1; 11 bases align to TRBD2. Germline V lookup: CDR1 SGHTA, CDR2 FQGTGA. This CDR3 has 17 amino acids. V was pared by 5 bases and J by 5 bases, with 11 bases of the junction left unmatched. The CDR3 loop is CASSPLAGGPTNNEQFF. CDR3 in DNA: TGTGCCAGCAGCCCCTTAGCGGGAGGGCCTACGAACAATGAGCAGTTCTTC.

This chain joins TRBV5-1 and TRBJ1-1, with TRBD1 identical over 7 bases. After removal of 5 bases from V and 2 bases from J, the junction contained 15 bases not matched to a gene. CDR3 length equals 17 residues. The germline gives CDR1 SGHRS, CDR2 YFSETQ. CDR3 in amino acids: CASRVGTNRGRNTEAFF. DNA of the CDR3: TGCGCCAGCAGGGTCGGAACTAACAGGGGCCGAAACACTGAAGCTTTCTTT.

This chain joins TRBV7-3 and TRBJ2-1, with 7 bases that match TRBD2. The CDR3 length is 13 residues. V gave up 1 base and J gave up 8 bases; unmatched junction bases: 2. The germline V gene has CDR1 SGHTA and CDR2 FQGTGA. The CDR3 is CASSLMTSHEQFF. CDR3 nucleotide sequence: TGTGCCAGCAGCTTAATGACTAGCCATGAGCAGTTCTTC.

V is TRBV15 and J is TRBJ1-2, with D perhaps matching TRBD1 (5 bases). The V and J ends lost 6 bases and 2 bases respectively, with 10 bases between them. Germline CDR1 LNHNV, CDR2 YYDKDF (reference sequence). This CDR3 contains 13 residues. The CDR3 nucleotides read TGTGCCACCAGGCAGGGTCGGAACTATGGCTACACCTTC. Its translation: CATRQGRNYGYTF.

The rearrangement joins TRBV18 to TRBJ2-7, with 8 positions matching TRBD2. Germline V lookup: CDR1 KGHSH, CDR2 LQKENI. V shed 2 bases and J 3 bases; nucleotides not matched to a gene: 6. The CDR3 length is 15 residues. This CDR3 reads CASSPTGLAYYEQYF. CDR3 nucleotides: TGTGCCAGCTCACCAACCGGACTAGCATACTACGAGCAGTACTTC.

This chain joins TRBV10-3 and TRBJ2-7; 9 nucleotides agree with TRBD1. CDR3 length: 14 residues. With 6 bases clipped from V and 2 bases from J, the junction kept 5 bases outside the gene matches. Germline CDR1 and CDR2: ENHRY and SYGVKD. The CDR3 reads CAISHRGHTYEQYF. CDR3 nucleotide sequence: TGTGCCATCAGCCACAGGGGGCATACCTACGAGCAGTACTTC.

This clone has a handful of counts. V and J are TRBV5-5 and TRBJ2-7; the D gene is possibly TRBD2 (6 bases). This CDR3 comprises 13 residues. CDR1 and CDR2 (germline): SGHKS, YYEKEE (reference sequence). Trimming shortened V by 4 bases and J by 4 bases, and 12 bases separated the two germline ends. The CDR3 DNA reads as TGTGCCAGCAGCGAACGACTAGGTTACGAGCAGTACTTC. Residues: CASSERLGYEQYF.

The V call is TRBV9, the J call TRBJ2-1; 7 positions match TRBD2. The CDR3 totals 15 residues. After removal of 6 bases from V and 4 bases from J, the junction contained 10 bases not matched to a gene. Germline CDR1 reads SGDLS; CDR2 reads YYNGEE. As DNA, the CDR3 is TGTGCCAGCACCTTAGGAGCGGGGAGGTACAATGAGCAGTTCTTC. Its translation is CASTLGAGRYNEQFF.

This chain links TRBV14 with TRBJ1-2, with D unclear. Germline CDR1 SGHDN, CDR2 FVKESK. With 0 bases removed from V and 6 bases from J, the gap between germline ends came to 14 bases. The CDR3 loop spans 15 amino acids. CDR3 DNA: TGTGCCAGCAGCCAAGAGGAGGGTGCACTGGATGGCTACACCTTC. Translated: CASSQEEGALDGYTF.

The rearrangement joins TRBV19 to TRBJ1-3; no firm D call. Between the trimmed V and J ends, which lost 0 bases and 0 bases, there was a span of 3 bases. This CDR3 region has 14 residues. Germline V CDR1 and CDR2: LNHDA, SQIVND (reference sequence). The CDR3 spells CASSIDHSGNTIYF. The CDR3 DNA reads as TGTGCCAGTAGTATAGACCACTCTGGAAACACCATATATTTT.

The chain recombines TRBV12-2 with TRBJ2-2; TRBD1 is the table's D call, not checked against the DNA. TRBV12-2 is assigned pseudogene status. There are 16 residues in the CDR3. The CDR3 region is CASRPVDRGSTGELFF. The CDR3 DNA reads as TGTGCAAGTCGCCCCGTCGACAGGGGAAGTACCGGGGAGCTGTTTTTT.

The chain is built from TRBV19 and TRBJ2-3; 12 bases are shared with TRBD2. Germline V gene lookup returns CDR1 LNHDA and CDR2 SQIVND (reference sequence). V shed 6 bases and J 0 bases; nucleotides not matched to a gene: 4. The CDR3 extends over 16 amino acids. The CDR3 is CASSGLAGRSTDTQYF. CDR3 DNA sequence: TGTGCCAGTAGCGGACTAGCGGGACGTAGCACAGATACGCAGTATTTT.

The chain links TRBV18 to TRBJ1-4; TRBD1 matches at 7 bases. CDR1 is KGHSH and CDR2 is LQKENI in the germline V gene. The CDR3 totals 16 residues. V shed 3 bases, J shed 0 bases, and the junction held 4 bases outside the gene matches. CDR3 region: CASSPGDRTTNEKLFF. CDR3 nucleotides: TGTGCCAGCTCACCGGGGGACAGAACAACTAATGAAAAACTGTTTTTT.

This clone has only a few counts. CDR3 residues: CASSPQPNTEAFF. The CDR3 nucleotides read TGTGCCAGCAGCCCACAGCCGAACACTGAAGCTTTCTTT. V and J are TRBV9 and TRBJ1-1; D gene uncertain. Germline V CDR1 and CDR2: SGDLS, YYNGEE. The CDR3 length is 13 residues. Between the trimmed V and J ends, which lost 4 bases and 1 base, there was a span of 8 bases.

The V gene is TRBV6-5, the J gene TRBJ2-5; TRBD2 matches 7 bases. This CDR3 region has 15 residues. Germline CDR1 reads MNHEY; CDR2 reads SVGAGI. Unmatched junction bases numbered 9, after V lost 6 bases and J lost 2 bases. CDR3 sequence reads: CASRTSSGRQETQYF. The CDR3 DNA is TGTGCCAGCAGAACATCTAGCGGACGTCAAGAGACCCAGTACTTC.

The V gene is TRBV15, the J gene TRBJ2-6; D is perhaps TRBD1 (6 bases). Per the germline V gene, CDR1 is LNHNV and CDR2 is YYDKDF (reference sequence). The CDR3 is 16 residues long. The V end lost 3 bases, the J end lost 4 bases, and 13 bases lay between the germline ends. In nucleotides, the CDR3 is TGTGCCACCAGCAGTCTTACAGGGTCGGGGGCCAACGTCCTGACTTTC. Translation gives CATSSLTGSGANVLTF.

Note on this clone: The junction shows a germline mismatch at one end, possibly a read error. The same CDR3 arises from other DNA sequences in this sample as well. V and J are TRBV5-5 and TRBJ1-1; D is undetermined. CDR1 and CDR2 from the germline V gene are SGHKS and YYEKEE (reference sequence). This CDR3 spans 13 amino acids. CDR3 sequence reads: CASSLHPGTEAFF. Here the CDR3 DNA reads TGTGCCAGCAGCTTGCATCCGGGTACTGAGGCTTTCTTT. Using reference TRBV5-5 and TRBJ1-1 for the parts outside the CDR3, the full variable domain is DAGVTQSPTHLIKTRGQQVTLRCSPISGHKSVSWYQQVLGQGPQFIFQYYEKEERGRGNFPDRFSARQFPNYSSELNVNALLLGDSALYLCASSLHPGTEAFFGQGTRLTVV.

The rearrangement links TRBV7-9 to TRBJ1-4, with 7 bases lining up with TRBD1. CDR1 is SEHNR and CDR2 is FQNEAQ in the germline V gene (reference sequence). The CDR3 has 16 amino acids. The V and J ends lost 3 bases and 3 bases, in that order; junction bases with no gene match: 7. This CDR3 reads CASSFATGMANEKLFF. The DNA of the CDR3 is TGTGCCAGCAGCTTTGCGACAGGGATGGCTAATGAAAAACTGTTTTTT. Looking up the rest from reference TRBV7-9 and TRBJ1-4 gives the full variable domain: DTGVSQNPRHKITKRGQNVTFRCDPISEHNRLYWYRQTLGQGPEFLTYFQNEAQLEKSRLLSDRFSAERPKGSFSTLEIQRTEQGDSAMYLCASSFATGMANEKLFFGSGTQLSVL.

The chain links TRBV2 to TRBJ1-1; D might be TRBD1 (6 bases). V gave up 7 bases and J gave up 6 bases, with 18 bases separating them. The length of the CDR3 is 14 residues. Germline V CDR1 and CDR2: SNHLY, FYNNEI. CDR3 coding DNA: TGTGCCAGCAACCTCCGGGTCCAGGGGCCTGAAGCTTTCTTT. This codes for CASNLRVQGPEAFF.

This chain joins TRBV2 and TRBJ2-7; tentative D call: TRBD2 (7 bases). Germline values: CDR1 SNHLY, CDR2 FYNNEI. There are 15 residues in the CDR3. V lost 3 bases and J 6 bases, leaving 18 bases between the germline ends. In DNA, the CDR3 is TGTGCCAGCAGTGACTGGGGGGGGGCGATTGGCGAGCAGTACTTC. This translates into CASSDWGGAIGEQYF.

The chain joins TRBV11-2 to TRBJ2-1, with 11 nucleotides matching TRBD2. Germline lookup yields CDR1 SGHAT and CDR2 FQNNGV. There are 18 residues in the CDR3. V trimming: 1 base; J trimming: 8 bases; junction bases outside the gene matches: 13. CDR3 loop: CASSLVVGTSGRSHEQFF. The CDR3 DNA is TGTGCCAGCAGCTTAGTTGTAGGAACTAGCGGGAGATCCCATGAGCAGTTCTTC.

This clone occurred a few times. The chain employs TRBV11-2 and TRBJ2-7, with D possibly matching TRBD2 (5 bases). The CDR3 runs 12 residues. Trimming took off 4 bases at V and 3 bases at J, with 7 bases between the two ends. Germline loops: CDR1 SGHAT, CDR2 FQNNGV. The CDR3 DNA is TGTGCCAGCAGCTCTGCGGGCTACGAGCAGTACTTC. The encoded protein is CASSSAGYEQYF.

This clone was seen only a few times. The V call is TRBV19, the J call TRBJ1-4; D not resolved. The CDR3 has 11 residues. V lost 5 bases, J lost 7 bases, and 5 bases lay in between. Germline CDR1 reads LNHDA; CDR2 reads SQIVND (reference sequence). CDR3 sequence reads: CASSSGEKLFF. In DNA form, the CDR3 reads TGTGCCAGTAGTTCGGGTGAAAAACTGTTTTTT.

This sequence joins TRBV5-1 and TRBJ2-7; TRBD1 might be the D (6 bases). This CDR3 is built from 15 residues. Looked up from germline, CDR1 is SGHRS and CDR2 is YFSETQ. The ends were cut back, 3 bases at V and 3 bases at J, with 16 bases in the middle. The CDR3: CASSWLQGAVYEQYF. The CDR3 nucleotides are TGCGCCAGCAGCTGGCTACAGGGTGCGGTCTACGAGCAGTACTTC.

This chain connects TRBV19 to TRBJ2-3, with 9 bases matching TRBD2. With V trimmed by 3 bases and J by 0 bases, 4 bases remained unmatched. The CDR3 is 16 amino acids. CDR1 is LNHDA and CDR2 is SQIVND in the germline V gene (reference sequence). CDR3 nucleotides: TGTGCCAGTAGTATCGGCGGGAGGGTGAGCACAGATACGCAGTATTTT. Its translation is CASSIGGRVSTDTQYF.

This clone came up a few times. This chain joins TRBV28 and TRBJ2-1; perhaps TRBD2 as D (6 bases). CDR1 is MDHEN, CDR2 SYDVKM, per germline. Trimming removed 5 bases from V and 8 bases from J, with 19 bases in between. This CDR3 comprises 15 residues. The CDR3: CASSPRLVLSYEQFF. The CDR3 nucleotides are TGTGCCAGCAGTCCCCGACTAGTGTTGTCCTATGAGCAGTTCTTC. The entire variable domain, with the rest obtained from reference TRBV28 and TRBJ2-1, is as follows: DVKVTQSSRYLVKRTGEKVFLECVQDMDHENMFWYRQDPGLGLRLIYFSYDVKMKEKGDIPEGYSVSREKKERFSLILESASTNQTSMYLCASSPRLVLSYEQFFGPGTRLTVL.

The chain uses TRBV4-3 and TRBJ2-5; D might be TRBD1 (5 bases). The J call is in doubt because the DNA end fits TRBJ2-7 better. Germline assignment: CDR1 LGHNA and CDR2 YSLEER. This CDR3 has 16 amino acids. CDR3 loop: CASSQDLGQVNYEQYF. CDR3 coding DNA: TGCGCCAGCAGCCAAGATTTGGGGCAGGTGAACTACGAGCAGTACTTC.

This CDR3 reads CASSQVKFSYEQYF. For the CDR3, the DNA is TGCGCCAGCAGCCAAGTTAAATTCTCCTACGAGCAGTACTTC. The chain combines TRBV4-3 with TRBJ2-7; D gene ambiguous. Trimming took off 1 base at V and 0 bases at J, with 7 bases between the two ends. The germline gives CDR1 LGHNA, CDR2 YSLEER. This CDR3 spans 14 amino acids.

The genes are TRBV30 and TRBJ2-7, with a tentative D call TRBD2 (6 bases). This CDR3 has 13 residues. CDR1 and CDR2 (germline): GTSNPN, SVGIG (reference sequence). V dropped 2 bases and J dropped 4 bases, with 12 bases sitting between them. Written as DNA, the CDR3 is TGTGCCTGGAGTATGGGGACTGGGTACGAGCAGTACTTC. Amino acid sequence: CAWSMGTGYEQYF.